The 29 T cell receptor beta chains given below trace back to one sample, sequenced in a study of shared clonotypes between healthy human individuals. Sequencing was performed with immunoSEQ multiplex PCR; in TCRdb, only in-frame clones are kept and a portion is missing. The sample lists 1,100,000 or so clones, approximately 80% occurring once. The source material was memory CD4+ T cells from PBMCs. Subset described: CD45RA-negative fraction. These receptors originate from a man aged 18 to 29 in good health. Some clones in this sample may be carry-over from other donors' samples.

This clone was seen a single time. The chain carries TRBV2 and TRBJ1-2; the D gene is possibly TRBD1 (5 bases). This CDR3 contains 13 residues. V was trimmed by 2 bases and J by 6 bases, leaving 10 bases between them. Germline CDR1 SNHLY, CDR2 FYNNEI. The CDR3 sequence: CASSEWQGDGYTF. Written as DNA, the CDR3 is TGTGCCAGCAGTGAATGGCAGGGAGATGGCTACACCTTC.

This clone occurred once. CDR3 in amino acids: CASSQATSGLADTQYF. CDR3 coding DNA: TGCGCCAGCAGCCAAGCTACTAGCGGGCTGGCAGATACGCAGTATTTT. V gene TRBV4-1 combines with J gene TRBJ2-3; 9 nucleotides match TRBD2. The germline V gene has CDR1 MGHRA and CDR2 YSYEKL. The CDR3 length is 16 residues. Losses at the gene ends were 1 base for V and 4 bases for J; bases not matched to a gene: 6.

This chain connects TRBV21-1 to TRBJ1-5. TRBV21-1 is deemed a pseudogene. The CDR3 spans 16 residues. For the CDR3, the DNA is TGTGCCAGCAGCCAAAGTATACAGACTAGGAATCAGCCCCAGCATTTT. Translated, it gives CASSQSIQTRNQPQHF.

The chain recombines TRBV5-1 with TRBJ1-1; D call uncertain. The CDR3 is made up of 15 amino acids. CDR1 SGHRS and CDR2 YFSETQ come from the germline V gene. Trimming stripped 1 base from V and 6 bases from J, with 16 bases between. CDR3 sequence: CASSLSTGRSAEAFF. DNA for the CDR3: TGCGCCAGCAGCTTGTCCACGGGGAGGTCGGCTGAAGCTTTCTTT.

CDR3 coding DNA: TGTGCCAGCAGCCCCGGGGTAGATTTAGCGGGGGGCACAGATACGCAGTATTTT. Its translation is CASSPGVDLAGGTDTQYF. The chain uses TRBV7-2 and TRBJ2-3; TRBD2 agrees at 9 bases. The ends lost 5 bases at V and 1 base at J; junction bases unmatched: 13. Germline CDR1 and CDR2: SGHTA and FQGNSA. The CDR3 runs 18 residues.

This clone appeared a few times. This sequence joins TRBV5-1 and TRBJ2-5, with D perhaps TRBD1 or TRBD2 (5 bases each). The CDR3 contains 18 residues. Trimming removed 3 bases at V and 2 bases at J, with 23 bases between. Germline CDR1 reads SGHRS; CDR2 reads YFSETQ. Written as DNA, the CDR3 is TGCGCCAGCAGCTACCCTCCCGCAGGGAGCATTTCACAAGAGACCCAGTACTTC. This translates into CASSYPPAGSISQETQYF.

This clone was recorded at least ten times. At the DNA level, this CDR3 is encoded by other sequences in the same sample as well. This chain links TRBV7-9 with TRBJ2-1; the D is unclear. V was pared by 0 bases and J by 5 bases, with 2 bases between. Germline lookup yields CDR1 SEHNR and CDR2 FQNEAQ (reference sequence). The CDR3 runs to 12 residues. The CDR3 sequence: CASSLADNEQFF. The CDR3 nucleotides are TGTGCCAGCAGCTTAGCCGACAATGAGCAGTTCTTC.

CDR3: CASSMGLSNEKLFF. CDR3 nucleotide sequence: TGTGCCAGCAGTATGGGCCTTTCTAATGAAAAACTGTTTTTT. This chain links TRBV6-1 with TRBJ1-4, with D unresolved. In germline, CDR1 is MNHNS, CDR2 SASEGT. CDR3 length: 14 amino acids. The V end lost 5 bases, the J end lost 3 bases, and 10 bases lay between the germline ends.

This clone was recorded only once. The genes are TRBV7-8 and TRBJ1-3, with D uncertain. V lost 1 base and J 2 bases, leaving 3 bases between the germline ends. In germline, CDR1 is SGHVS, CDR2 FQNEAQ. The CDR3 contains 13 residues. The CDR3 DNA sequence: TGTGCCAGCAGCTTAGGACCTGGAAACACCATATATTTT. Translating gives CASSLGPGNTIYF.

The chain recombines TRBV7-2 with TRBJ1-1, with D possibly matching TRBD1 (5 bases). CDR3 length equals 13 residues. V was clipped by 4 bases and J by 4 bases, with 10 bases between them. Germline V gene lookup returns CDR1 SGHTA and CDR2 FQGNSA. CDR3 amino acids: CASSSTQGTEAFF. DNA of the CDR3: TGTGCCAGCAGCTCTACCCAGGGCACTGAAGCTTTCTTT.

The V gene is TRBV19, the J gene TRBJ1-4, with no clear D. V lost 3 bases and J 13 bases, leaving 15 bases between the germline ends. CDR1 is LNHDA, CDR2 SQIVND, per germline (reference sequence). This CDR3 comprises 13 residues. The CDR3 DNA reads TGTGCCAGTAGTATGTCTACTGGCGGGAGACTGTTTTTT. It is translated as CASSMSTGGRLFF.

This chain links TRBV2 with TRBJ1-2; perhaps TRBD1 as D (5 bases). Trimming took 9 bases from V and 8 from J, leaving 16 bases between them. Germline lookup yields CDR1 SNHLY and CDR2 FYNNEI. The CDR3 is 12 amino acids. The CDR3 DNA sequence: TGTGCCAGTAGGAGGGGTGCAGGCGGCTACACCTTC. Its translation is CASRRGAGGYTF.

The rearrangement links TRBV5-6 to TRBJ2-1, with D perhaps TRBD1 (6 bases). Germline V CDR1 and CDR2: SGHDT, YYEEEE. Trimming pared 2 bases from V and 15 bases from J, leaving 18 bases between. This CDR3 region has 13 residues. Here the CDR3 DNA reads TGTGCCAGCAGCTTAGGAAGGGGGACGCTTCGGTTCTTC. Protein sequence: CASSLGRGTLRFF.

There are a few counts of this clone. The J gene is TRBJ1-2, the V gene TRBV27; 9 nucleotides agree with TRBD1. The junction had 15 bases not matched to a gene; V was cut back by 5 bases and J by 8 bases. Germline V gene lookup returns CDR1 MNHEY and CDR2 SMNVEV (reference sequence). The CDR3 has 16 residues. The CDR3 sequence is CASSPGHRDRVGGYTF. The CDR3 DNA sequence: TGTGCCAGCAGTCCGGGGCACCGGGACAGGGTTGGGGGCTACACCTTC.

The CDR3 spells CASSFTSSSYEQYF. The CDR3 DNA sequence: TGTGCCAGCAGCTTCACTAGCTCCTCCTACGAGCAGTACTTC. The chain uses TRBV11-2 and TRBJ2-7, with D maybe TRBD2 (6 bases). The V gene lost 3 bases and the J gene lost 0 bases, with 9 bases spanning the gap. Germline loops: CDR1 SGHAT, CDR2 FQNNGV. This CDR3 spans 14 amino acids.

This clone was seen only a few times. This chain connects TRBV28 to TRBJ1-5; 8 nucleotides match TRBD1. Germline CDR1 is MDHEN and CDR2 is SYDVKM. With 5 bases clipped from V and 10 bases from J, the junction kept 10 bases outside the gene matches. The CDR3 is 14 residues long. CDR3 DNA sequence: TGTGCCAGCAGTCTCGGGACAGGTCCGGGTCCCCAGCATTTT. It translates to CASSLGTGPGPQHF.

The chain links TRBV15 to TRBJ2-7; possibly TRBD2 for D (6 bases). This CDR3 region has 15 residues. V dropped 0 bases and J dropped 3 bases, with 12 bases sitting between them. CDR1 is LNHNV, CDR2 YYDKDF, per germline (reference sequence). The CDR3 reads CATSRDAGRIYEQYF. The CDR3 nucleotides are TGTGCCACCAGCAGAGACGCGGGACGGATCTACGAGCAGTACTTC.

This chain uses TRBV30 with TRBJ2-5; the D gene is possibly TRBD1 (6 bases). Germline-derived CDR1 and CDR2 are GTSNPN and SVGIG (reference sequence). The V and J ends lost 4 bases and 0 bases respectively, with 9 bases between them. The CDR3 length is 13 residues. The CDR3 spells CAWNQGYQETQYF. The CDR3 nucleotides read TGTGCCTGGAATCAGGGGTACCAAGAGACCCAGTACTTC.

This clone was picked up a small number of times. The V gene is TRBV18, the J gene TRBJ2-7, with 7 bases identical to TRBD1. Trimming cost V 2 bases and J 4 bases; bases outside gene matches: 5. The CDR3 has 14 residues. The V gene's germline CDR1 is KGHSH and CDR2 LQKENI. The CDR3 bases are TGTGCCAGCTCACCAGGGCAGGGGGAGTACGAGCAGTACTTC. This sequence encodes CASSPGQGEYEQYF.

The chain joins TRBV5-6 to TRBJ2-1, with D unresolved. This CDR3 has 15 residues. Between the trimmed V and J ends, which lost 4 bases and 6 bases, there was a span of 17 bases. Germline V gene sequence: CDR1 SGHDT, CDR2 YYEEEE. The DNA of the CDR3 is TGTGCCAGCAGCCGGTCCCCCGCGTCAGGCAATGAGCAGTTCTTC. It specifies CASSRSPASGNEQFF.

The chain couples TRBV7-8 to TRBJ2-1; 13 bases are shared with TRBD2. Unmatched junction bases numbered 6, after V lost 2 bases and J lost 8 bases. The CDR3 is 16 residues long. In germline, CDR1 is SGHVS, CDR2 FQNEAQ. CDR3: CASSLRTSGSRDEQFF. CDR3 nucleotide sequence: TGTGCCAGCAGCTTACGGACTAGCGGGAGTCGGGATGAGCAGTTCTTC.

The gene calls are TRBV10-3 and TRBJ1-1; possible D gene TRBD1, 5 bases. Trimming left V 6 bases short and J 4 bases short, with 15 bases between. The CDR3 is 14 amino acids. CDR1 and CDR2 (germline): ENHRY, SYGVKD. The DNA for the CDR3 is TGTGCCATCAGGGGACCCCGATCGGGCACTGAAGCTTTCTTT. It is translated as CAIRGPRSGTEAFF.

This sequence joins TRBV28 and TRBJ2-1; 10 bases match TRBD2. The CDR3 is 16 residues long. V was pared by 6 bases and J by 0 bases, with 5 bases of the junction left unmatched. Germline CDR1 is MDHEN and CDR2 is SYDVKM. CDR3 residues: CASRSGLADSYNEQFF. Written as DNA, the CDR3 is TGTGCCAGCAGATCCGGACTAGCGGACTCCTACAATGAGCAGTTCTTC.

The chain has TRBV6-9 and TRBJ2-1; TRBD2 might be the D (6 bases). This CDR3 has 15 amino acids. Deletions cut 3 bases from V and 6 bases from J, with 15 bases between. CDR1 and CDR2 from the germline V gene are MNHGY and SVAAGI. DNA for the CDR3: TGTGCCAGCAGTTACGCTCCCGGAGGGACCAATGAGCAGTTCTTC. Translated, it gives CASSYAPGGTNEQFF.

The chain carries TRBV29-1 and TRBJ2-1; 7 nucleotides line up with TRBD1. Germline V lookup: CDR1 SQVTM, CDR2 ANQGSEA. CDR3 size: 15 residues. Germline trimming cut 4 bases from V and 4 bases from J; bases unmatched to any gene: 10. The CDR3 sequence: CSVAGQPSSYNEQFF. CDR3 in DNA: TGCAGCGTTGCGGGACAGCCTTCATCGTACAATGAGCAGTTCTTC.

The chain carries TRBV6-1 and TRBJ2-7, with TRBD1 matching 12 bases. Germline CDR1 MNHNS, CDR2 SASEGT. V dropped 4 bases and J dropped 5; count of bases not matched to a gene: 6. This CDR3 comprises 15 residues. The CDR3: CASSAGTGGSDEQYF. CDR3 nucleotides: TGTGCCAGCAGTGCGGGGACAGGGGGCAGCGACGAGCAGTACTTC.

This chain links TRBV18 with TRBJ1-2; no clear D. Trimming pared 2 bases from V and 3 bases from J, leaving 10 bases between. The CDR3 is 14 amino acids. Germline V CDR1 and CDR2: KGHSH, LQKENI. Here the CDR3 reads CASSPARADYGYTF. CDR3 DNA sequence: TGTGCCAGCTCACCAGCGAGAGCCGACTATGGCTACACCTTC.

The chain couples TRBV25-1 to TRBJ2-1; D is unresolved. The CDR3 length is 12 residues. CDR1 MGHDK and CDR2 SYGVNS come from the germline V gene. Trimming removed 0 bases at V and 7 bases at J, with 4 bases between. CDR3 region: CASSEYGNEQFF. CDR3 coding DNA: TGTGCCAGCAGTGAATACGGGAATGAGCAGTTCTTC.

The chain uses TRBV27 and TRBJ2-7, with 11 nucleotides matching TRBD2. This CDR3 contains 15 residues. Per germline, CDR1 MNHEY and CDR2 SMNVEV (reference sequence). The V gene end was trimmed by 5 bases and the J gene end by 2 bases; junction bases not matched to a gene: 5. CDR3 DNA sequence: TGTGCCAGCAGTAAACTAGCGGGGGCCCCCTACGAGCAGTACTTC. Its protein is CASSKLAGAPYEQYF.